These 20 T cell receptor beta chains came from one sample sequenced in a study of response to subunit inactivated influenza vaccine. One entry per CDR3 protein, called by TCRdb with MiXCR from the RT-PCR reads. This sample has about 780,000 distinct CDR3 sequences, with approximately 17% found just once. The source material was PBMCs from blood, sampled 5 days after vaccination. These receptors were obtained from a man aged 45 to 65 who received an inactivated influenza vaccine.

The chain combines TRBV6-5 with TRBJ2-1; tentatively, D is TRBD2 (6 bases). Germline loops: CDR1 MNHEY, CDR2 SVGAGI. The ends were cut back, 0 bases at V and 5 bases at J, with 8 bases in the middle. This CDR3 region has 14 residues. The CDR3 loop reads CASSYSSGHNEQFF. The CDR3 coding sequence is TGTGCCAGCAGTTACTCGAGCGGGCACAATGAGCAGTTCTTC.

This sequence joins TRBV29-1 and TRBJ2-7, with 10 nucleotides matching TRBD2. CDR1 SQVTM and CDR2 ANQGSEA come from the germline V gene. This CDR3 has 16 residues. V gave up 5 bases and J gave up 3 bases; unmatched junction bases: 13. This chain's CDR3 is CSVRPSGRGSFYEQYF. CDR3 nucleotide sequence: TGCAGCGTTCGCCCTAGCGGGAGAGGGTCGTTCTACGAGCAGTACTTC.

This clonotype was counted a few times. The chain joins TRBV6-5 to TRBJ1-4; possible D gene TRBD1, 6 bases. The CDR3 sequence is 14 residues long. Germline V gene data show CDR1 as MNHEY and CDR2 as SVGAGI. V was trimmed by 4 bases and J by 6 bases, leaving 12 bases between them. The DNA of the CDR3 is TGTGCCAGCAGTTCAAGGGGGGGCCATGAAAAACTGTTTTTT. It translates to CASSSRGGHEKLFF.

V and J are TRBV29-1 and TRBJ2-7; tentative D call: TRBD1 (5 bases). Germline V gene data show CDR1 as SQVTM and CDR2 as ANQGSEA. V lost 4 bases, J lost 6 bases, and 13 bases lay in between. This CDR3 is built from 12 residues. CDR3 sequence: CSVGSRAREQYF. The CDR3, as DNA: TGCAGCGTTGGGTCCAGGGCGCGCGAGCAGTACTTC.

The V and J genes are TRBV7-8 and TRBJ1-6, with D unresolved. The CDR3 length is 15 residues. From germline, CDR1 is SGHVS and CDR2 FQNEAQ. Trimming removed 2 bases from V and 0 bases from J, with 5 bases in between. The CDR3 reads CASSLRTSYNSPLHF. As DNA, the CDR3 is TGTGCCAGCAGCTTACGGACCTCCTATAATTCACCCCTCCACTTT.

This CDR3 is CSIIGTGGAYEQYF. As DNA, the CDR3 is TGCAGCATAATCGGGACAGGGGGCGCCTACGAGCAGTACTTC. The rearrangement joins TRBV20-1 to TRBJ2-7, with 12 bases that match TRBD1. From germline, CDR1 is DFQATT and CDR2 SNEGSKA (reference sequence). This CDR3 has 14 amino acids.

This chain joins TRBV4-2 and TRBJ2-1; TRBD2 aligns across 11 bases. Trimming cost V 3 bases and J 4 bases; bases outside gene matches: 5. The germline gives CDR1 LGHNA, CDR2 YNFKEQ. The CDR3 has 16 amino acids. CDR3 in DNA: TGTGCCAGCAGCCACAGTAGCGGGAGGGGTTACAATGAGCAGTTCTTC. It specifies CASSHSSGRGYNEQFF.

The V call is TRBV20-1, the J call TRBJ1-4; 7 bases line up with TRBD1. Germline CDR1 reads DFQATT; CDR2 reads SNEGSKA (reference sequence). CDR3 size: 14 residues. V trimming: 5 bases; J trimming: 8 bases; junction bases outside the gene matches: 11. Written as DNA, the CDR3 is TGCAGTGCTGTCCCTCGGGACAGACCAGAAAAACTGTTTTTT. Residues: CSAVPRDRPEKLFF.

This clonotype has more than one count but fewer than ten. This CDR3 reads CSARGLADLTGELFF. The CDR3 region has the DNA TGCAGTGCTAGAGGACTAGCGGACCTCACCGGGGAGCTGTTTTTT. The rearrangement uses TRBV20-1 and TRBJ2-2; TRBD2 agrees at 9 bases. The CDR3 consists of 15 residues. J lost 4 bases, V lost 1 base, and 4 bases had no gene match. Germline lookup yields CDR1 DFQATT and CDR2 SNEGSKA (reference sequence).

At least ten counts were recorded for this clonotype. The rearrangement links TRBV29-1 to TRBJ2-1; 9 nucleotides line up with TRBD2. The CDR3 has 14 amino acids. Trimming cost V 4 bases and J 9 bases; bases outside gene matches: 10. Germline values: CDR1 SQVTM, CDR2 ANQGSEA. The CDR3 bases are TGCAGCGTTGGGGGGAGCGGGAGGTTTAGTGAGCAGTTCTTC. Its translation: CSVGGSGRFSEQFF.

This clonotype was seen repeatedly, ten times or more. CDR3 DNA sequence: TGTGCCAGCTCACCGGGAGAACCCTACGAGCAGTACTTC. Amino acids: CASSPGEPYEQYF. The chain has TRBV18 and TRBJ2-7; D may be TRBD2 (5 bases). CDR3 length equals 13 residues. Germline V lookup: CDR1 KGHSH, CDR2 LQKENI. Trimming left V 3 bases short and J 2 bases short, with 8 bases between.

This clonotype was found many times. The chain has TRBV20-1 and TRBJ1-2; D not resolved. The CDR3 has 12 amino acids. Trimming took off 2 bases at V and 0 bases at J, with 4 bases between the two ends. The V gene's germline CDR1 is DFQATT and CDR2 SNEGSKA (reference sequence). CDR3 nucleotide sequence: TGCAGTGCTAGAATTTCTAACTATGGCTACACCTTC. This codes for CSARISNYGYTF.

The chain links TRBV6-5 to TRBJ2-5, with D possibly being TRBD1 or TRBD2 (6 bases each). The CDR3 runs to 15 residues. Trimming cost V 0 bases and J 5 bases, with 13 bases left between them. The germline V gene encodes CDR1 MNHEY and CDR2 SVGAGI. CDR3 in DNA: TGTGCCAGCAGTTACTCTTTGGGGGGCGGGGAGACCCAGTACTTC. Encoded protein: CASSYSLGGGETQYF.

The J gene is TRBJ1-5, the V gene TRBV24-1; D is unclear. CDR1 is KGHDR, CDR2 SFDVKD, per germline. The CDR3 loop spans 12 amino acids. V lost 4 bases and J 6 bases, leaving 6 bases between the germline ends. CDR3 in amino acids: CATSEGPQPQHF. CDR3 DNA: TGTGCCACCAGTGAGGGTCCTCAGCCCCAGCATTTT.

The table lists this clonotype with a few counts. This rearrangement joins TRBV6-2 or TRBV6-3 to TRBJ1-5, with unresolved D. The ends were cut back, 0 bases at V and 5 bases at J, with 14 bases in the middle. The germline V gene has CDR1 MNHEY and CDR2 SVGEGT. This CDR3 is built from 16 residues. The CDR3 sequence is CASSYSIGARYQPQHF. DNA of the CDR3: TGTGCCAGCAGTTACTCGATAGGAGCGCGGTATCAGCCCCAGCATTTT.

This clonotype has at least ten counts. The chain recombines TRBV12-3 or TRBV12-4 with TRBJ2-4; TRBD2 might be the D (5 bases). Trimming removed 5 bases at V and 6 bases at J, with 14 bases between. This CDR3 region has 14 residues. The CDR3 DNA reads TGTGCCAGCAGTACAACCCGGAGCGGAAACATTCAGTACTTC. It translates to CASSTTRSGNIQYF.

The rearrangement joins TRBV6-5 to TRBJ2-7; no clear D gene. This CDR3 spans 12 amino acids. Germline V gene data show CDR1 as MNHEY and CDR2 as SVGAGI. Trimming stripped 10 bases from V and 6 bases from J, with 16 bases between. The CDR3 loop reads CATRPLGGEQYF. CDR3 bases: TGTGCCACAAGACCCCTTGGTGGCGAGCAGTACTTC.

This chain connects TRBV5-1 to TRBJ2-1; D uncertain. The CDR3 totals 17 residues. V lost 0 bases to trimming and J lost 1 base, with 14 bases between them. Germline loops: CDR1 SGHRS, CDR2 YFSETQ. CDR3 sequence (DNA): TGCGCCAGCAGCTTGGAATCCTCCTCCGCGTCCTACAATGAGCAGTTCTTC. Residues: CASSLESSSASYNEQFF.

This clonotype has only a few counts. The V and J genes are TRBV20-1 and TRBJ1-5, with D maybe TRBD1 (5 bases). The germline gives CDR1 DFQATT, CDR2 SNEGSKA (reference sequence). Trimming shortened V by 4 bases and J by 3 bases, and 10 bases separated the two germline ends. CDR3 length: 13 residues. DNA for the CDR3: TGCAGTGCTATGGGACTTTCCAATCAGCCCCAGCATTTT. Translating it yields CSAMGLSNQPQHF.

CDR3 bases: TGCAGTGCTCAGGGACTAGCGGGAAAAGTTATAGACAATGAGCAGTTCTTC. This gives the protein CSAQGLAGKVIDNEQFF. This chain connects TRBV20-1 to TRBJ2-1; 13 bases fit TRBD2. Germline trimming cut 5 bases from V and 5 bases from J; bases unmatched to any gene: 12. The CDR3 runs 17 residues. Germline assignment: CDR1 DFQATT and CDR2 SNEGSKA (reference sequence).